Listed here are 30 T cell receptor beta chains from one sample, sequenced in a study of Tregs in tolerant kidney transplant recipients. Sequenced by immunoSEQ multiplex PCR; TCRdb stores in-frame clones only, minus some. This table holds around 70,000 clones, roughly 90% found once. The input for sequencing was CD8+ T cells from blood, taken before the transplant. These receptors were taken from a human donor who received a combined kidney and bone marrow transplant.

This chain uses TRBV9 with TRBJ1-3; unclear D gene. CDR1 is SGDLS, CDR2 YYNGEE, per germline. The CDR3 has 17 amino acids. Trimming removed 0 bases at V and 4 bases at J, with 17 bases between. CDR3 sequence reads: CASSVANQATLGNTIYF. The CDR3 region has the DNA TGTGCCAGCAGCGTAGCGAATCAGGCAACGTTAGGAAACACCATATATTTT.

This chain joins TRBV14 and TRBJ2-7, with TRBD1 identical over 9 bases. Per the germline V gene, CDR1 is SGHDN and CDR2 is FVKESK. J lost 5 bases, V lost 3 bases, and 11 bases had no gene match. The CDR3 consists of 16 residues. For the CDR3, the DNA is TGTGCCAGCAGCCACATAGAACAGGGGGCCGCGGACGAGCAGTACTTC. Protein: CASSHIEQGAADEQYF.

The chain carries TRBV5-1 and TRBJ2-7; tentatively, D is TRBD2 (6 bases). Germline V gives CDR1 SGHRS, CDR2 YFSETQ. V lost 7 bases and J 3 bases, leaving 8 bases between the germline ends. This CDR3 spans 11 amino acids. The DNA for the CDR3 is TGCGCCAGCGGGGACTTCTACGAGCAGTACTTC. As protein: CASGDFYEQYF. Full variable domain (remainder filled in from reference TRBV5-1 and TRBJ2-7): KAGVTQTPRYLIKTRGQQVTLSCSPISGHRSVSWYQQTPGQGLQFLFEYFSETQRNKGNFPGRFSGRQFSNSRSEMNVSTLELGDSALYLCASGDFYEQYFGPGTRLTVT.

This clone has a single count. This sequence joins TRBV28 and TRBJ1-2, with 8 bases fitting TRBD1. CDR3 size: 14 residues. With 5 bases clipped from V and 6 bases from J, the junction kept 8 bases outside the gene matches. In germline, CDR1 is MDHEN, CDR2 SYDVKM. CDR3 DNA: TGTGCCAGCAGTCCCCTGACAGGGGTCCATGGCTACACCTTC. Translation: CASSPLTGVHGYTF.

This clone was observed a single time. The chain joins TRBV6-1 to TRBJ1-2, with a possible D match to TRBD1 (5 bases). Trimming shortened V by 6 bases and J by 5 bases, and 13 bases separated the two germline ends. CDR1 is MNHNS, CDR2 SASEGT, per germline. The CDR3 consists of 13 residues. The CDR3 protein is CASSEGLWYGYTF. In nucleotides, the CDR3 is TGTGCCAGCAGCGAGGGACTGTGGTATGGCTACACCTTC.

The V and J genes are TRBV15 and TRBJ2-7; no definite D call. Germline V gene sequence: CDR1 LNHNV, CDR2 YYDKDF (reference sequence). V lost 1 base to trimming and J lost 4 bases, with 8 bases between them. The CDR3 runs 13 residues. This CDR3 is CATSRGHPYEQYF. The CDR3, as DNA: TGTGCCACCAGCAGAGGACATCCATACGAGCAGTACTTC.

The V and J genes are TRBV6-1 and TRBJ1-6; maybe TRBD1 (6 bases). Germline CDR1 and CDR2: MNHNS and SASEGT. This CDR3 spans 15 amino acids. V was cut by 5 bases and J by 12 bases, with 20 bases left in between. The CDR3 DNA reads TGTGCCAGCAGTAAGAGACAGGAACTAATTTTACCCCTCCACTTT. Its translation is CASSKRQELILPLHF.

Only a few counts were recorded for this clone. The chain couples TRBV4-2 to TRBJ2-7; D gene ambiguous. Germline CDR1 LGHNA, CDR2 YNFKEQ. The CDR3 has 14 amino acids. V lost 3 bases and J lost 2, with 11 bases in between. CDR3 bases: TGTGCCAGCAGCCAGACGCGGTTCACCTACGAGCAGTACTTC. This gives the protein CASSQTRFTYEQYF.

The CDR3 DNA follows: TGTGCCAGCAGCTTGGTGTCGGGAGCGCAAGAGACCCAGTACTTC. Its protein product is CASSLVSGAQETQYF. J is TRBJ2-5 and V is TRBV11-2; TRBD2 is a possible D gene (6 bases). Trimming took off 3 bases at V and 2 bases at J, with 13 bases between the two ends. The CDR3 sequence is 15 residues long. Looked up from germline, CDR1 is SGHAT and CDR2 is FQNNGV.

The chain links TRBV6-1 to TRBJ2-7, with D maybe TRBD1 (8 bases). The germline gives CDR1 MNHNS, CDR2 SASEGT. The CDR3 has 15 amino acids. With 2 bases removed from V and 1 base from J, the gap between germline ends came to 12 bases. CDR3 protein: CASSETGGGSYEQYF. Here the CDR3 DNA reads TGTGCCAGCAGTGAAACAGGGGGAGGGTCCTACGAGCAGTACTTC.

The V and J genes are TRBV28 and TRBJ2-6; no reliable D call. The V and J ends lost 4 bases and 0 bases respectively, with 19 bases between them. Germline V gives CDR1 MDHEN, CDR2 SYDVKM. The CDR3 spans 19 residues. CDR3 in amino acids: CASSSRIGRPDSGANVLTF. CDR3 coding DNA: TGTGCCAGCAGTTCACGTATCGGCAGGCCGGACTCTGGGGCCAACGTCCTGACTTTC.

This clone was picked up one time. This chain uses TRBV13 with TRBJ2-5, with TRBD2 identical over 7 bases. The J call is uncertain, as TRBJ2-7 better fits the DNA end. CDR3 length equals 13 residues. Per germline, CDR1 PRHDT and CDR2 FYEKMQ (reference sequence). The CDR3 here is CASSLERDDEQYF. The DNA for the CDR3 is TGTGCCAGCAGCTTAGAGCGGGACGACGAGCAGTACTTC.

The rearrangement uses TRBV28 and TRBJ2-2; D gene uncertain. V lost 6 bases and J lost 1, with 6 bases in between. CDR3 length equals 13 residues. Germline lookup yields CDR1 MDHEN and CDR2 SYDVKM. The CDR3 DNA reads TGTGCCAGCAGCGGAGAGAACACCGGGGAGCTGTTTTTT. It is translated as CASSGENTGELFF. Full variable domain (rest looked up from reference TRBV28 and TRBJ2-2): DVKVTQSSRYLVKRTGEKVFLECVQDMDHENMFWYRQDPGLGLRLIYFSYDVKMKEKGDIPEGYSVSREKKERFSLILESASTNQTSMYLCASSGENTGELFFGEGSRLTVL.

The chain has TRBV4-1 and TRBJ2-7; TRBD2 aligns across 8 bases. The CDR3 runs to 14 residues. The trim removed 4 bases at V and 3 bases at J, leaving 5 bases unmatched. CDR1 is MGHRA and CDR2 is YSYEKL in the germline V gene. The CDR3 DNA is TGCGCCAGCAGCCCTCTAGCGGGTAACTACGAGCAGTACTTC. It is translated as CASSPLAGNYEQYF.

CDR3 sequence (DNA): TGTGCCAGCAGCTCGGGACAGGGGGCTCAGCCCCAGCATTTT. Residues: CASSSGQGAQPQHF. The chain carries TRBV7-9 and TRBJ1-5; 12 positions agree with TRBD1. Germline CDR1 is SEHNR and CDR2 is FQNEAQ (reference sequence). The CDR3 is 14 amino acids. The J segment lost 6 bases and the V segment lost 4 bases, leaving 1 base of the junction unmatched.

V usage is TRBV2 and J usage is TRBJ1-2; TRBD1 agrees at 8 bases. The CDR3 extends over 13 amino acids. V shed 4 bases and J 4 bases; nucleotides not matched to a gene: 2. Germline V gives CDR1 SNHLY, CDR2 FYNNEI. This CDR3 is CASSAGTGYGYTF. The CDR3 DNA sequence: TGTGCCAGCAGTGCGGGGACAGGCTATGGCTACACCTTC.

This chain joins TRBV5-6 and TRBJ1-5; 8 bases line up with TRBD1. CDR1 and CDR2 from the germline V gene are SGHDT and YYEEEE. V was clipped by 1 base and J by 0 bases; unmatched bases: 3. This CDR3 contains 16 residues. CDR3 region: CASSLWTGNSNQPQHF. The CDR3 DNA follows: TGTGCCAGCAGCTTGTGGACAGGGAATAGCAATCAGCCCCAGCATTTT.

This chain joins TRBV7-9 and TRBJ2-5; TRBD1 is a possible D gene (5 bases). V lost 5 bases and J lost 1, with 11 bases in between. Per the germline V gene, CDR1 is SEHNR and CDR2 is FQNEAQ (reference sequence). The CDR3 covers 14 residues. The CDR3 loop reads CASSTGQGQETQYF. DNA of the CDR3: TGTGCCAGCAGCACAGGACAAGGCCAAGAGACCCAGTACTTC.

The chain employs TRBV6-1 and TRBJ2-7; possible D gene TRBD2, 6 bases. CDR1 MNHNS and CDR2 SASEGT come from the germline V gene. The CDR3 totals 15 residues. V gave up 1 base and J gave up 3 bases, with 13 bases separating them. The CDR3 DNA reads TGTGCCAGCAGTGAAGAGGGCGGGAACTTCTACGAGCAGTACTTC. Its protein is CASSEEGGNFYEQYF.

The chain uses TRBV5-4 and TRBJ2-5, with D maybe TRBD2 (5 bases). The CDR3 is 14 amino acids. Trimming took 0 bases from V and 2 from J, leaving 8 bases between them. Germline-derived CDR1 and CDR2 are SGHNT and YYREEE (reference sequence). CDR3 loop: CASSLGVAQETQYF. The CDR3 coding sequence is TGTGCCAGCAGCTTGGGAGTAGCGCAAGAGACCCAGTACTTC.

The chain joins TRBV7-3 to TRBJ2-5; the D gene is possibly TRBD1 (5 bases). The DNA end is a closer match to TRBJ2-7, so the J assignment may be wrong. This CDR3 is 14 amino acids long. CDR1 is SGHTA and CDR2 is FQGTGA in the germline V gene. CDR3 bases: TGTGCCAGCAGCTTAAATGTAGGGGTCGGCGAGCAGTACTTC. It is translated as CASSLNVGVGEQYF.

V gene TRBV9 combines with J gene TRBJ1-2; no firm D call. V gave up 0 bases and J gave up 0 bases, with 15 bases separating them. Germline V gives CDR1 SGDLS, CDR2 YYNGEE. CDR3 length: 17 amino acids. CDR3 protein: CASSVGGGPDPNYGYTF. DNA for the CDR3: TGTGCCAGCAGCGTAGGGGGAGGGCCGGATCCTAACTATGGCTACACCTTC.

V gene TRBV19 combines with J gene TRBJ2-3; unclear D gene. Germline CDR1 is LNHDA and CDR2 is SQIVND (reference sequence). CDR3 length: 14 amino acids. The V end was cut by 1 base, the J end by 4 bases, with 9 bases between. The CDR3 nucleotides are TGTGCCAGTAGTATAGGATCAGTTCCAGATACGCAGTATTTT. Translating gives CASSIGSVPDTQYF.

This chain connects TRBV13 to TRBJ1-2; no clear D gene. There are 16 residues in the CDR3. Trimming pared 0 bases from V and 4 bases from J, leaving 15 bases between. Germline V gene sequence: CDR1 PRHDT, CDR2 FYEKMQ (reference sequence). In DNA, the CDR3 is TGTGCCAGCAGCTTAGGACAGCGCTGGGAGGGCTATGGCTACACCTTC. Protein product: CASSLGQRWEGYGYTF.

About this clone itself: One junction end does not reproduce the germline sequence, and a read error may be involved. The chain has TRBV13 and TRBJ2-7, with 13 bases aligning to TRBD2. CDR1 PRHDT and CDR2 FYEKMQ come from the germline V gene (reference sequence). This CDR3 has 16 residues. CDR3 protein: CASSSPLAGGAYGQYF. The CDR3 nucleotides read TGTGCCAGCAGCTCCCCACTAGCGGGGGGGGCCTACGGGCAGTACTTC. The full variable domain, its missing parts supplied by reference TRBV13 and TRBJ2-7, is AAGVIQSPRHLIKEKRETATLKCYPIPRHDTVYWYQQGPGQDPQFLISFYEKMQSDKGSIPDRFSAQQFSDYHSELNMSSLELGDSALYFCASSSPLAGGAYGQYFGPGTRLTVT.

Worth noting for this clone: This sample includes further DNA sequences coding for the same CDR3. This chain's CDR3 is CASRTGGYSPLHF. CDR3 DNA: TGTGCCAGCAGGACAGGGGGTTATTCACCCCTCCACTTT. The V call is TRBV27, the J call TRBJ1-6; 9 bases fit TRBD1. J was trimmed by 8 bases and V by 6 bases; bases with no gene match: 2. Per germline, CDR1 MNHEY and CDR2 SMNVEV (reference sequence). The CDR3 is 13 amino acids.

The rearrangement uses TRBV29-1 and TRBJ1-1, with a possible D match to TRBD1 (5 bases). V was clipped by 5 bases and J by 11 bases, with 12 bases between them. The germline V gene encodes CDR1 SQVTM and CDR2 ANQGSEA. This CDR3 contains 10 residues. The CDR3 DNA reads as TGCAGCGTTTATCGGGGGGAGGCTTTCTTT. Its protein product is CSVYRGEAFF.

J is TRBJ2-3 and V is TRBV6-5, with 9 bases lining up with TRBD1. Trimming cost V 2 bases and J 11 bases; bases outside gene matches: 5. CDR3 length: 13 amino acids. Per the germline V gene, CDR1 is MNHEY and CDR2 is SVGAGI. Here the CDR3 reads CASSYTQGARQYF. CDR3 DNA: TGTGCCAGCAGTTACACACAGGGGGCTAGGCAGTATTTT.

The J gene is TRBJ2-7, the V gene TRBV15; no clear D. CDR1 is LNHNV and CDR2 is YYDKDF in the germline V gene (reference sequence). V shed 2 bases and J shed 1 base, with 6 bases lying between them. The CDR3 consists of 13 residues. The chain's CDR3 is CATSRSLSYEQYF. The CDR3 coding sequence is TGTGCCACCAGCAGATCCCTATCCTACGAGCAGTACTTC.

The V gene is TRBV4-1, the J gene TRBJ1-2; 7 nucleotides agree with TRBD1. The junction had 5 bases not matched to a gene; V was cut back by 2 bases and J by 5 bases. Germline CDR1 and CDR2: MGHRA and YSYEKL. This CDR3 region has 14 residues. This CDR3 is CASSQRQGPYGYTF. The CDR3 bases are TGCGCCAGCAGCCAACGACAGGGCCCTTATGGCTACACCTTC.